The next 5 T cell receptor beta chains were all read from a single sample in a study of shared clonotypes between healthy human individuals. The data were produced by immunoSEQ multiplex PCR, yet TCRdb's version contains in-frame clones alone and is incomplete. The sample shows approximately 2,000,000 clones, 92% of them seen only once. Sequences were obtained from naive CD4+ T cells from PBMCs. The subset is: CD45RA+ positively selected. The receptor set was obtained from a man aged 18 to 30 in good health. Some clones in this sample may be carry-over from other donors' samples.

A note on this clone: The sample has other DNA sequences that encode this CDR3 too. The chain combines TRBV18 with TRBJ1-2; D is uncertain. Per germline, CDR1 KGHSH and CDR2 LQKENI. Trimming took off 1 base at V and 2 bases at J, with 8 bases between the two ends. CDR3 length equals 14 residues. CDR3 coding DNA: TGTGCCAGCTCACCACGGACGGTGAACTATGGCTACACCTTC. Residues: CASSPRTVNYGYTF.

V is TRBV30 and J is TRBJ2-1, with a tentative D call TRBD2 (5 bases). Trimming took off 3 bases at V and 4 bases at J, with 10 bases between the two ends. CDR1 GTSNPN and CDR2 SVGIG come from the germline V gene (reference sequence). This CDR3 spans 13 amino acids. The CDR3 spells CAWRTGIYNEQFF. The CDR3 region has the DNA TGTGCCTGGAGAACCGGGATTTACAATGAGCAGTTCTTC.

The chain couples TRBV14 to TRBJ2-1, with D uncertain. V was shortened by 0 bases and J by 10 bases, with 7 bases between the two germline ends. This CDR3 is 12 amino acids long. Per the germline V gene, CDR1 is SGHDN and CDR2 is FVKESK. The CDR3 here is CASSQEGSEQFF. For the CDR3, the DNA is TGTGCCAGCAGCCAAGAAGGAAGCGAGCAGTTCTTC.

The chain employs TRBV28 and TRBJ1-4, with D possibly TRBD1 on 6 matching bases. From germline, CDR1 is MDHEN and CDR2 SYDVKM. V was trimmed by 6 bases and J by 8 bases, leaving 16 bases between them. The CDR3 runs to 14 residues. CDR3 in amino acids: CASSPAGGDEKLFF. CDR3 coding DNA: TGTGCCAGCAGCCCTGCCGGGGGCGACGAAAAACTGTTTTTT.

V gene TRBV30 combines with J gene TRBJ2-7; the match to TRBD2 covers 12 bases. This CDR3 is 13 amino acids long. Trimming at V came to 7 bases and at J to 2 bases, leaving 3 bases not matched to a gene. Germline lookup yields CDR1 GTSNPN and CDR2 SVGIG (reference sequence). CDR3 region: CAFGLAGPYEQYF. CDR3 nucleotides: TGTGCCTTCGGACTAGCGGGGCCCTACGAGCAGTACTTC.